This T cell receptor (beta chain) appears in the sequencing data of a study of shared clonotypes between healthy human individuals. The J segment lost 6 bases and the V segment lost 1 base, leaving 3 bases of the junction unmatched. This CDR3 contains 13 residues. CDR1 LNHNV and CDR2 YYDKDF come from the germline V gene (reference sequence). CD45RO-negative cells were positively selected for CCR7, leaving out terminally differentiated effector memory CD45RA+ cells. Using immunoSEQ multiplex PCR, the repertoire was profiled, and TCRdb retains in-frame clones only, with some absent. The sample contains millions of clones, approximately 94% of which appear only once.

The chain uses TRBV15 and TRBJ2-7, with 7 positions matching TRBD1. The sequence came from a man younger than 35 in good health. Some clones in this sample may be carry-over from other donors' samples. What was sequenced was naive CD8+ T cells from PBMCs. This chain's CDR3 is CATSRVQGFEQYF. The CDR3, as DNA: TGTGCCACCAGCAGAGTACAGGGGTTCGAGCAGTACTTC.